The 27 T cell receptor beta chains below all came from one sample that was sequenced in a study of blood T cell repertoires in COVID-19. Only in-frame clones appear in the TCRdb table, and some are missing; sequencing was by immunoSEQ multiplex PCR. The table has 92,000 or so clones, around 72% seen once; the top ten hold under 15%. Specimen: peripheral blood. These receptors were collected from a woman older than 75 with acute or convalescent COVID-19.

This chain uses TRBV24-1 with TRBJ2-3; D might be TRBD1 (6 bases). The V end lost 3 bases, the J end lost 1 base, and 7 bases lay between the germline ends. The CDR3 totals 14 residues. Germline lookup yields CDR1 KGHDR and CDR2 SFDVKD. The CDR3 region is CATSDQGRTDTQYF. The CDR3 DNA is TGTGCCACCAGTGATCAGGGGCGCACAGATACGCAGTATTTT.

The genes are TRBV9 and TRBJ2-2; 7 positions agree with TRBD1. V dropped 0 bases and J dropped 6; count of bases not matched to a gene: 5. CDR1 is SGDLS and CDR2 is YYNGEE in the germline V gene. The CDR3 totals 15 residues. The CDR3, as DNA: TGTGCCAGCAGCGTAGGAGAGGGGGCAGCCGGGGAGCTGTTTTTT. Its protein is CASSVGEGAAGELFF. The full variable domain, completed using reference TRBV9 and TRBJ2-2, is DSGVTQTPKHLITATGQRVTLRCSPRSGDLSVYWYQQSLDQGLQFLIQYYNGEERAKGNILERFSAQQFPDLHSELNLSSLELGDSALYFCASSVGEGAAGELFFGEGSRLTVL.

The rearrangement links TRBV6-6 to TRBJ1-2, with a tentative D call TRBD1 (5 bases). The CDR3 runs 13 residues. Trimming stripped 7 bases from V and 8 bases from J, with 17 bases between. Per germline, CDR1 MNHNY and CDR2 SVGAGI (reference sequence). The CDR3 DNA is TGTGCCAGCACCTCCTCGCGGGGGAGCGGCTACACCTTC. It is translated as CASTSSRGSGYTF.

The chain couples TRBV19 to TRBJ2-1; TRBD2 aligns across 9 bases. The CDR3 is made up of 15 amino acids. V gave up 5 bases and J gave up 8 bases; unmatched junction bases: 10. CDR1 and CDR2 from the germline V gene are LNHDA and SQIVND (reference sequence). CDR3 in amino acids: CASSPKRGVFDEQFF. The CDR3 DNA sequence: TGTGCCAGTAGTCCAAAGCGGGGGGTTTTCGATGAGCAGTTCTTC.

V is TRBV5-6 and J is TRBJ1-1; D gene ambiguous. CDR3 size: 14 residues. Germline V gene sequence: CDR1 SGHDT, CDR2 YYEEEE. V lost 0 bases and J 5 bases, leaving 11 bases between the germline ends. This CDR3 reads CASSLVWQMTEAFF. The CDR3 DNA reads as TGTGCCAGCAGCTTGGTGTGGCAGATGACTGAAGCTTTCTTT.

The V gene is TRBV10-3, the J gene TRBJ1-2, with a tentative D call TRBD1 (6 bases). Germline assignment: CDR1 ENHRY and CDR2 SYGVKD. The CDR3 covers 14 residues. Trimming pared 6 bases from V and 4 bases from J, leaving 15 bases between. The CDR3 here is CAIRPRTEAYGYTF. The CDR3 DNA follows: TGTGCCATCAGGCCCCGGACAGAAGCCTATGGCTACACCTTC.

This clone was counted many times. The rearrangement joins TRBV11-2 to TRBJ1-4; TRBD1 might be the D (5 bases). Looked up from germline, CDR1 is SGHAT and CDR2 is FQNNGV. The CDR3 consists of 14 residues. Trimming took 4 bases from V and 7 from J, leaving 13 bases between them. This CDR3 reads CASSSLREGEKLFF. The CDR3 DNA reads TGTGCCAGCAGCTCCCTCAGGGAAGGTGAAAAACTGTTTTTT.

CDR3 coding DNA: TGTGCCAGCAGTGAAGTTACACGGGGAAAGCATGGCTACACCTTC. It encodes CASSEVTRGKHGYTF. This chain connects TRBV2 to TRBJ1-2; D remains unclear. Germline loops: CDR1 SNHLY, CDR2 FYNNEI. V lost 1 base and J 6 bases, leaving 15 bases between the germline ends. The CDR3 is 15 residues long.

This sequence joins TRBV12-5 and TRBJ1-2; TRBD1 is a possible D gene (5 bases). Germline V CDR1 and CDR2: LGHNT, FRNRAP. V lost 6 bases to trimming and J lost 8 bases, with 16 bases between them. The length of the CDR3 is 13 residues. The CDR3 protein is CASGLVGGNGYTF. CDR3 nucleotide sequence: TGTGCTAGTGGACTGGTCGGGGGGAACGGCTACACCTTC.

The chain couples TRBV5-1 to TRBJ1-6, with D possibly being TRBD1 (5 bases). The V gene's germline CDR1 is SGHRS and CDR2 YFSETQ. The length of the CDR3 is 14 residues. The V end lost 0 bases, the J end lost 9 bases, and 10 bases lay between the germline ends. The CDR3 DNA is TGCGCCAGCAGCTTGGTGGGGCCTGGTTCACCCCTCCACTTT. It translates to CASSLVGPGSPLHF.

This chain connects TRBV21-1 to TRBJ1-2. TRBV21-1 is deemed a pseudogene. This CDR3 has 13 residues. CDR3: CASSSRFGVSYTF. The DNA of the CDR3 is TGTGCCAGCAGCAGTCGATTCGGAGTCAGCTACACCTTC.

The chain carries TRBV11-2 and TRBJ2-7, with a possible D match to TRBD2 (6 bases). The germline V gene encodes CDR1 SGHAT and CDR2 FQNNGV. The CDR3 runs 15 residues. V was pared by 4 bases and J by 9 bases, with 22 bases between. CDR3 sequence (DNA): TGTGCCAGCAGCTCAGGGACTCCGGGGATTACGTGGCAGTACTTC. Translation gives CASSSGTPGITWQYF.

The chain joins TRBV7-3 to TRBJ2-3, with D possibly matching TRBD2 (7 bases). CDR1 and CDR2 from the germline V gene are SGHTA and FQGTGA. The CDR3 is 17 amino acids. V gave up 5 bases and J gave up 1 base, with 19 bases separating them. This chain's CDR3 is CASSPGWGGRGTDTQYF. Here the CDR3 DNA reads TGTGCCAGCAGCCCAGGGTGGGGGGGCCGAGGCACAGATACGCAGTATTTT.

The chain is built from TRBV15 and TRBJ2-7, with TRBD2 matching over 9 bases. V lost 1 base to trimming and J lost 3 bases; unmatched junction nucleotides: 13. This CDR3 region has 18 residues. Looked up from germline, CDR1 is LNHNV and CDR2 is YYDKDF (reference sequence). The CDR3 DNA follows: TGTGCCACCAGCAGAGGAATGCATAGCGGGGGATCGAGCTACGAGCAGTACTTC. Its protein is CATSRGMHSGGSSYEQYF.

The chain uses TRBV5-1 and TRBJ2-7, with D perhaps matching TRBD1 (5 bases). The CDR3 covers 12 residues. Trimming left V 4 bases short and J 3 bases short, with 8 bases between. From germline, CDR1 is SGHRS and CDR2 YFSETQ. The CDR3 protein is CASSGQGYEQYF. The CDR3 region has the DNA TGCGCCAGCAGCGGGCAGGGCTACGAGCAGTACTTC.

The chain links TRBV6-6 to TRBJ2-7; 7 bases align to TRBD2. This CDR3 contains 13 residues. CDR1 MNHNY and CDR2 SVGAGI come from the germline V gene (reference sequence). Germline trimming cut 5 bases from V and 6 bases from J; bases unmatched to any gene: 7. The CDR3 nucleotides read TGTGCCAGCAGTGACCCGGGGGGTATCGAGCAGTACTTC. It translates to CASSDPGGIEQYF.

J is TRBJ2-3 and V is TRBV4-1, with TRBD2 matching 11 bases. The germline gives CDR1 MGHRA, CDR2 YSYEKL. This CDR3 is 18 amino acids long. The V gene end was trimmed by 0 bases and the J gene end by 2 bases; junction bases not matched to a gene: 7. The CDR3, as DNA: TGCGCCAGCAGCCAAGAGAGTCTAGCGGGGGGTAACACAGATACGCAGTATTTT. Its translation is CASSQESLAGGNTDTQYF.

The rearrangement uses TRBV24-1 and TRBJ2-3; D is unclear. The CDR3 covers 11 residues. The V and J ends lost 4 bases and 6 bases respectively, with 4 bases between them. CDR1 is KGHDR, CDR2 SFDVKD, per germline. CDR3 in DNA: TGTGCCACCAGTGAGAGGGATACGCAGTATTTT. It codes for CATSERDTQYF.

Note on this clone: The germline gene is not matched at one end of the junction; a read error may be the cause. The chain combines TRBV9 with TRBJ1-2; 7 bases match TRBD1. CDR1 SGDLS and CDR2 YYNGEE come from the germline V gene. The CDR3 runs 10 residues. The CDR3 reads CASSPTGTNF. CDR3 nucleotide sequence: TGTGCCAGCAGCCCGACAGGGACCAACTTC. The entire variable domain, with the rest obtained from reference TRBV9 and TRBJ1-2, is as follows: DSGVTQTPKHLITATGQRVTLRCSPRSGDLSVYWYQQSLDQGLQFLIQYYNGEERAKGNILERFSAQQFPDLHSELNLSSLELGDSALYFCASSPTGTNFGSGTRLTVV.

CDR3 amino acids: CASRSLPSNYGYTF. Written as DNA, the CDR3 is TGCGCCAGCAGGAGCCTGCCCTCTAACTATGGCTACACCTTC. The chain uses TRBV5-1 and TRBJ1-2; D is unclear. V lost 5 bases to trimming and J lost 0 bases, with 11 bases between them. The CDR3 spans 14 residues. The V gene's germline CDR1 is SGHRS and CDR2 YFSETQ. The entire variable domain, with the rest obtained from reference TRBV5-1 and TRBJ1-2, is as follows: KAGVTQTPRYLIKTRGQQVTLSCSPISGHRSVSWYQQTPGQGLQFLFEYFSETQRNKGNFPGRFSGRQFSNSRSEMNVSTLELGDSALYLCASRSLPSNYGYTFGSGTRLTVV.

A few counts support this clone. The chain couples TRBV7-2 to TRBJ2-1; 9 bases match TRBD1. This CDR3 has 12 residues. J was trimmed by 10 bases and V by 5 bases; bases with no gene match: 3. CDR1 is SGHTA and CDR2 is FQGNSA in the germline V gene. DNA for the CDR3: TGTGCCAGCAGCCGGACAGGGGACGAGCAGTTCTTC. This gives the protein CASSRTGDEQFF. Looking up the rest from reference TRBV7-2 and TRBJ2-1 gives the full variable domain: GAGVSQSPSNKVTEKGKDVELRCDPISGHTALYWYRQSLGQGLEFLIYFQGNSAPDKSGLPSDRFSAERTGGSVSTLTIQRTQQEDSAVYLCASSRTGDEQFFGPGTRLTVL.

V is TRBV6-6 and J is TRBJ1-1; D might be TRBD1 (5 bases). CDR3 length equals 14 residues. Trimming took 2 bases from V and 5 from J, leaving 12 bases between them. Germline CDR1 and CDR2: MNHNY and SVGAGI (reference sequence). The CDR3 sequence: CASSYRGQGTEAFF. In DNA form, the CDR3 reads TGTGCCAGCAGTTACAGGGGCCAAGGAACTGAAGCTTTCTTT.

The chain carries TRBV27 and TRBJ1-2; 8 nucleotides align to TRBD1. J gave up 5 bases and V 7 bases, and 9 bases lay outside the gene matches. Germline CDR1 is MNHEY and CDR2 is SMNVEV (reference sequence). The CDR3 has 14 residues. The CDR3: CASKPWDRHYGYTF. CDR3 in DNA: TGTGCCAGCAAACCCTGGGACAGGCATTATGGCTACACCTTC.

This clone has at least ten counts. This chain links TRBV5-1 with TRBJ1-4; D is possibly TRBD1 (5 bases). The CDR3 has 12 residues. The germline V and J ends were trimmed by 4 bases and 8 bases, with 9 bases remaining between them. The germline V gene has CDR1 SGHRS and CDR2 YFSETQ. CDR3 bases: TGCGCCAGCAGCCCTGGGGGGGAAAAACTGTTTTTT. Translating it yields CASSPGGEKLFF.

The chain carries TRBV5-1 and TRBJ1-3, with 8 nucleotides matching TRBD1. Germline V CDR1 and CDR2: SGHRS, YFSETQ. The CDR3 totals 18 residues. V was pared by 4 bases and J by 0 bases, with 12 bases of the junction left unmatched. The CDR3 coding sequence is TGCGCCAGCAGCCCGACATGGACAGGGCAGAACTCTGGAAACACCATATATTTT. Its protein product is CASSPTWTGQNSGNTIYF.

CDR3 amino acids: CATSDSTSGWGGEQFF. Here the CDR3 DNA reads TGTGCCACCAGTGATTCTACTAGCGGATGGGGGGGTGAGCAGTTCTTC. V is TRBV24-1 and J is TRBJ2-1; 8 bases align to TRBD2. Germline V lookup: CDR1 KGHDR, CDR2 SFDVKD. This CDR3 has 16 amino acids. J lost 9 bases, V lost 2 bases, and 11 bases had no gene match.

This clone has ten or more counts. The chain is built from TRBV19 and TRBJ1-1, with 7 bases identical to TRBD1. This CDR3 region has 18 residues. In germline, CDR1 is LNHDA, CDR2 SQIVND (reference sequence). Unmatched junction bases numbered 13, after V lost 3 bases and J lost 0 bases. The CDR3 loop is CASSMGPLGGAMNTEAFF. Written as DNA, the CDR3 is TGTGCCAGTAGTATGGGACCCTTAGGGGGCGCGATGAACACTGAAGCTTTCTTT.